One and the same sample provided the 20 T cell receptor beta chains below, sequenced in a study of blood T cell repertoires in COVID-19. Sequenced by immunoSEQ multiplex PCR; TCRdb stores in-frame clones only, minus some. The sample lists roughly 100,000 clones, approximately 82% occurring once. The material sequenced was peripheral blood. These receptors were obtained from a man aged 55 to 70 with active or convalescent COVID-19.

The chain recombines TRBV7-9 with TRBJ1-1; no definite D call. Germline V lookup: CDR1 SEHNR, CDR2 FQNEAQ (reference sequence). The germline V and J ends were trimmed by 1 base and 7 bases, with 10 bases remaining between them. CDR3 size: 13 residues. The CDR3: CASSLDDSGEAFF. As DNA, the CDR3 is TGTGCCAGCAGCTTAGATGATAGCGGTGAAGCTTTCTTT.

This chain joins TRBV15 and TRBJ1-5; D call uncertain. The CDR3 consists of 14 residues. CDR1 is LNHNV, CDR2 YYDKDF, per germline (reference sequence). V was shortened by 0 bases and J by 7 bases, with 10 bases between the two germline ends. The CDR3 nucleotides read TGTGCCACCAGCAGAGATTCGAGGAGGCAGCCCCAGCATTTT. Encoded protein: CATSRDSRRQPQHF.

As DNA, the CDR3 is TGCAGTACTTCGACAGGCTACGAGCAGTACTTC. Its protein is CSTSTGYEQYF. The V gene is TRBV20-1, the J gene TRBJ2-7; D is possibly TRBD1 (6 bases). Germline values: CDR1 DFQATT, CDR2 SNEGSKA (reference sequence). The CDR3 runs 11 residues. V was cut by 8 bases and J by 3 bases, with 11 bases left in between.

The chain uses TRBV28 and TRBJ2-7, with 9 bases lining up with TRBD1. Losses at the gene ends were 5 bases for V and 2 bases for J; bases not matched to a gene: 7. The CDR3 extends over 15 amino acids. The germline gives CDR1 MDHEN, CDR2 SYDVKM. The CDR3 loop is CASSPLTGGTYEQYF. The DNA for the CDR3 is TGTGCCAGCAGTCCCCTGACAGGGGGTACCTACGAGCAGTACTTC.

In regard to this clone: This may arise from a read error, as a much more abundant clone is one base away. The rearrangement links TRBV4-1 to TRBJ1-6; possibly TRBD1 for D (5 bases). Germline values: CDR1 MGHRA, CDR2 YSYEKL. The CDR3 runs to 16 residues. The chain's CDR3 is CARSQRGETANSPLHF. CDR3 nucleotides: TGCGCCCGCAGCCAACGGGGGGAGACAGCTAATTCACCCCTCCACTTT.

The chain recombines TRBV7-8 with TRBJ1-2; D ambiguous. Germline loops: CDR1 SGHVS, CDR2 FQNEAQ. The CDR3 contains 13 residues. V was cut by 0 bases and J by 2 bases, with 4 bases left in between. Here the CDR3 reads CASSLAENYGYTF. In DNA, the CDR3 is TGTGCCAGCAGCTTAGCTGAGAACTATGGCTACACCTTC.

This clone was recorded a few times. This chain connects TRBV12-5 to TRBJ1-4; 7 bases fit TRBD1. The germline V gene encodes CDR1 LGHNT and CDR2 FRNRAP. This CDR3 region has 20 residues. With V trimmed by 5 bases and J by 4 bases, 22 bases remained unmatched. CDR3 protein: CASGPYQFPRDSNRNEKLFF. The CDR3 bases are TGTGCTAGTGGTCCCTACCAGTTCCCCCGGGACAGCAACCGTAATGAAAAACTGTTTTTT.

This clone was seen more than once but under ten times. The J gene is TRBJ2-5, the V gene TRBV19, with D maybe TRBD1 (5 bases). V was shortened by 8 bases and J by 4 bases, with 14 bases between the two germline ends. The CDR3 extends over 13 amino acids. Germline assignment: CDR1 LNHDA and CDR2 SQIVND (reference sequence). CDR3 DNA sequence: TGTGCCAGTGCCGCTTCTAGGGGAGAGACCCAGTACTTC. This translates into CASAASRGETQYF. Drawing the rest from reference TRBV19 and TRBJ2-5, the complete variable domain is DGGITQSPKYLFRKEGQNVTLSCEQNLNHDAMYWYRQDPGQGLRLIYYSQIVNDFQKGDIAEGYSVSREKKESFPLTVTSAQKNPTAFYLCASAASRGETQYFGPGTRLLVL.

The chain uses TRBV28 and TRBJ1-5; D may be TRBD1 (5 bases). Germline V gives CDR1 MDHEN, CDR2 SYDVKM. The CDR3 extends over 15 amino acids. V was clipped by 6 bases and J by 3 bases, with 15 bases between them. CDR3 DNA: TGTGCCAGCAGGCAGCGGGGGTCGTACAATCAGCCCCAGCATTTT. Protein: CASRQRGSYNQPQHF. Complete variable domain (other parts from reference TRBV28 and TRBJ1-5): DVKVTQSSRYLVKRTGEKVFLECVQDMDHENMFWYRQDPGLGLRLIYFSYDVKMKEKGDIPEGYSVSREKKERFSLILESASTNQTSMYLCASRQRGSYNQPQHFGDGTRLSIL.

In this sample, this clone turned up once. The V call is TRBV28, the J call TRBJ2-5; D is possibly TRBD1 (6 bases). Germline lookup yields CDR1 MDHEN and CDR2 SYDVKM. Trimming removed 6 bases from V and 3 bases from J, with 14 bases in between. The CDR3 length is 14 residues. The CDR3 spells CASSVGQFKETQYF. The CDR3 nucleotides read TGTGCCAGCAGCGTCGGACAGTTCAAAGAGACCCAGTACTTC.

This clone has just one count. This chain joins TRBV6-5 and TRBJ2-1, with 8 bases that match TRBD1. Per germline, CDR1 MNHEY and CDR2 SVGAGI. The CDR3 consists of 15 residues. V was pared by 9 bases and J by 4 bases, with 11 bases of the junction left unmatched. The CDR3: CASMFDRGRYNEQFF. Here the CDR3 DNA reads TGTGCCAGTATGTTCGACAGGGGACGATACAATGAGCAGTTCTTC.

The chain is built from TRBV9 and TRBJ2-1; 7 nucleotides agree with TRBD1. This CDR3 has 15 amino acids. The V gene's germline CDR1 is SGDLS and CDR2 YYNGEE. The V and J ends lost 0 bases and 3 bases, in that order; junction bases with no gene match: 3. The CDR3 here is CASSVAGGSYNEQFF. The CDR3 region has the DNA TGTGCCAGCAGCGTAGCAGGGGGAAGCTACAATGAGCAGTTCTTC.

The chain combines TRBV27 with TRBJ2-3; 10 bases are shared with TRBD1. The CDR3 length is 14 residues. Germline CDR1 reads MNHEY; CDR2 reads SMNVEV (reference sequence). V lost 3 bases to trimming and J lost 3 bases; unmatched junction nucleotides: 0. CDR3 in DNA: TGTGCCAGCAGTTTGGGACAGGGGACAGATACGCAGTATTTT. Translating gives CASSLGQGTDTQYF.

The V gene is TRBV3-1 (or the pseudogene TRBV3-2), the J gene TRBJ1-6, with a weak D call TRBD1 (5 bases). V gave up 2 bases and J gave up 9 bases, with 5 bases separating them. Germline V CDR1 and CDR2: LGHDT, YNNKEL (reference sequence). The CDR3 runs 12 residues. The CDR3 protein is CASSQQGSPLHF. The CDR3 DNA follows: TGTGCCAGCAGCCAACAGGGTTCACCCCTCCACTTT.

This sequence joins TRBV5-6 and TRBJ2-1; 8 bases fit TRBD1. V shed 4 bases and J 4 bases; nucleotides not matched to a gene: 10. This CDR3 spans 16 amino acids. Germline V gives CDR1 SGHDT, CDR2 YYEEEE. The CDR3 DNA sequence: TGTGCCAGCAGCGGGCTGGACAGGGAACCGTACAATGAGCAGTTCTTC. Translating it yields CASSGLDREPYNEQFF.

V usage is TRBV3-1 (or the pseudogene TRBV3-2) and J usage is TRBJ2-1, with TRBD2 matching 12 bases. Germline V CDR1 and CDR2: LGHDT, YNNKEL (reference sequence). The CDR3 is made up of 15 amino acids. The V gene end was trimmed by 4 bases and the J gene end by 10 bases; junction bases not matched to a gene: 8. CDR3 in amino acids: CASSLGGTSGREQFF. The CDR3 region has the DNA TGTGCCAGCAGCCTTGGCGGGACTAGCGGGCGGGAGCAGTTCTTC.

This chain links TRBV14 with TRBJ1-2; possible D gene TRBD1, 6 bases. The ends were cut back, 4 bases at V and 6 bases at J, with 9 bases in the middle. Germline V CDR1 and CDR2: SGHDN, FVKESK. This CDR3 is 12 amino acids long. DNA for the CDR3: TGTGCCAGCAGCCCAACAGGGAATGGCTACACCTTC. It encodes CASSPTGNGYTF.

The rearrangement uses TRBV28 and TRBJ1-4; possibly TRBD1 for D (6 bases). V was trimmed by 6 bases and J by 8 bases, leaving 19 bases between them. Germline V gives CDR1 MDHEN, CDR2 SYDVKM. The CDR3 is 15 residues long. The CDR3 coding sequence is TGTGCCAGCAGCGGACGAGGGGGTTGGGCAGAAAAACTGTTTTTT. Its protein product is CASSGRGGWAEKLFF.

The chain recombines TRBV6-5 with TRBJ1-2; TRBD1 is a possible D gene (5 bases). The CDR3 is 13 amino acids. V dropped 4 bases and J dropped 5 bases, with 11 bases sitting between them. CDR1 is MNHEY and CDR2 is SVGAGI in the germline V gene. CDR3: CASSWPGGYGYTF. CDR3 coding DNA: TGTGCCAGCAGTTGGCCGGGGGGATATGGCTACACCTTC.

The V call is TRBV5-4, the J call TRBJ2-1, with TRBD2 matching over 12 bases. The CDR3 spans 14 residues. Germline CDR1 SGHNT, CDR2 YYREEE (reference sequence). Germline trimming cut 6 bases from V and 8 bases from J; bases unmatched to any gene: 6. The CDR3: CASTRTSGNDEQFF. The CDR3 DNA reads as TGTGCCAGCACCCGGACTAGCGGGAATGATGAGCAGTTCTTC.